One sample yielded the 2 T cell receptor beta chains listed below, sequenced in a study of cytotoxic CD8 clonotypes in ibrutinib-treated CLL. Sequenced by immunoSEQ multiplex PCR; TCRdb stores in-frame clones only, minus some. The table lists 330,000 or so clones, 67% of them singletons. The sequences come from PBMCs, collected after 36 months of ibrutinib treatment. The receptors were sampled from a human donor with chronic lymphocytic leukemia.

This clone has just a few counts. The chain carries TRBV9 and TRBJ1-2, with D possibly TRBD1 on 5 matching bases. The CDR3 length is 13 residues. Germline CDR1 and CDR2: SGDLS and YYNGEE. Trimming removed 0 bases from V and 4 bases from J, with 7 bases in between. The DNA of the CDR3 is TGTGCCAGCAGCGTAGGGGACGTCTATGGCTACACCTTC. Translation gives CASSVGDVYGYTF.

The chain employs TRBV4-1 and TRBJ2-7; a possible D gene is TRBD1 (6 bases). Germline loops: CDR1 MGHRA, CDR2 YSYEKL. This CDR3 has 15 amino acids. Between the trimmed V and J ends, which lost 3 bases and 3 bases, there was a span of 15 bases. The CDR3 here is CASSHPPRGSYEQYF. The CDR3, as DNA: TGCGCCAGCAGCCACCCTCCCAGGGGAAGCTACGAGCAGTACTTC.